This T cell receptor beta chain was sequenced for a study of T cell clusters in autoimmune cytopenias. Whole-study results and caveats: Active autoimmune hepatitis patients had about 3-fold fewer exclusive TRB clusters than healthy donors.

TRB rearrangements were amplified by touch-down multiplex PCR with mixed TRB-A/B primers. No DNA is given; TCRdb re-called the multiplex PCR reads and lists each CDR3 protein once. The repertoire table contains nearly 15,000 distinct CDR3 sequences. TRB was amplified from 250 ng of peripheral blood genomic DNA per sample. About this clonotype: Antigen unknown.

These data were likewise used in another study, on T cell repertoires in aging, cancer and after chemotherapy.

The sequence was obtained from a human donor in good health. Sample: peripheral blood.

This CDR3 reads CATRGGDEKLFF. This chain uses TRBV15 with TRBJ1-4; TCRdb's D gene call, TRBD1, goes unchecked for lack of DNA. Germline V lookup: CDR1 LNHNV, CDR2 YYDKDF (reference sequence). The CDR3 has 12 residues.